One and the same sample provided the 3 T cell receptor beta chains below, sequenced in a study of T cell responses to AZD1222 COVID-19 vaccine. The assay was immunoSEQ multiplex PCR, and TCRdb's table has in-frame clones only and misses some. The data hold about 99,000 clones, with roughly nine tenths observed a single time. The starting material was peripheral blood, obtained on day 0 of AZD1222 vaccination. The receptors originated from an adult in good health.

DNA for the CDR3: TGTGCTAGTGGTTCAGTTTACTCCCGCGAGCAGTACGTC. It codes for CASGSVYSREQYV. The rearrangement joins TRBV12-5 to TRBJ2-7; no firm D call. Germline loops: CDR1 LGHNT, CDR2 FRNRAP. Trimming removed 4 bases at V and 6 bases at J, with 13 bases between. The CDR3 extends over 13 amino acids.

The chain carries TRBV12-5 and TRBJ2-2; TRBD1 is a possible D gene (6 bases). The CDR3 spans 13 residues. Germline V gives CDR1 LGHNT, CDR2 FRNRAP. V was trimmed by 1 base and J by 6 bases, leaving 6 bases between them. This chain's CDR3 is CASGLDRAGELFF. CDR3 coding DNA: TGTGCTAGTGGTTTGGACAGGGCCGGGGAGCTGTTTTTT. Variable domain in full (rest from reference TRBV12-5 and TRBJ2-2): DARVTQTPRHKVTEMGQEVTMRCQPILGHNTVFWYRQTMMQGLELLAYFRNRAPLDDSGMPKDRFSAEMPDATLATLKIQPSEPRDSAVYFCASGLDRAGELFFGEGSRLTVL.

V usage is TRBV20-1 and J usage is TRBJ2-2, with D unclear. Germline V gives CDR1 DFQATT, CDR2 SNEGSKA (reference sequence). V lost 3 bases and J lost 7, with 6 bases in between. This CDR3 is 11 amino acids long. The CDR3 region is CSARKVGELFF. CDR3 nucleotides: TGCAGTGCTAGGAAGGTCGGGGAGCTGTTTTTT.